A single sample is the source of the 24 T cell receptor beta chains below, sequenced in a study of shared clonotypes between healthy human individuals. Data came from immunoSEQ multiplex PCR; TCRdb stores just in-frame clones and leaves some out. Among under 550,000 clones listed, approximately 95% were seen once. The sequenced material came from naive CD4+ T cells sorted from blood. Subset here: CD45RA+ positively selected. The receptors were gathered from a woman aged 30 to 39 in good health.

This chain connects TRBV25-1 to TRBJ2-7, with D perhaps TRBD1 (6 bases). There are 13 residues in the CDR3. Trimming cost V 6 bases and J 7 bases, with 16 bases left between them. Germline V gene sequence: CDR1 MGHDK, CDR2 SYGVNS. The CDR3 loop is CASSGQWREEQYF. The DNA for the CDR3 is TGTGCCAGCAGCGGACAGTGGCGAGAGGAGCAGTACTTC.

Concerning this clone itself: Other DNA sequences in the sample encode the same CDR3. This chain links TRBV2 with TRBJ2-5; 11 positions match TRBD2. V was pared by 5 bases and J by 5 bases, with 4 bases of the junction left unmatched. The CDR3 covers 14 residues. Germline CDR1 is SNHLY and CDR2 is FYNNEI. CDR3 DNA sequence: TGTGCCAGCAGTCCTGGACTAGCGGGTGAGACCCAGTACTTC. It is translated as CASSPGLAGETQYF.

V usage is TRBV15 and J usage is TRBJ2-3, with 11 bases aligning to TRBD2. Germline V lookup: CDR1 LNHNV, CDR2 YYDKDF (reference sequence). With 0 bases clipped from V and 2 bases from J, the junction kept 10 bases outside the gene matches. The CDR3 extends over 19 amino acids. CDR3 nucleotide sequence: TGTGCCACCAGCAGAGATTATGGGCTAGCGGGAGGCCACACAGATACGCAGTATTTT. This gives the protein CATSRDYGLAGGHTDTQYF.

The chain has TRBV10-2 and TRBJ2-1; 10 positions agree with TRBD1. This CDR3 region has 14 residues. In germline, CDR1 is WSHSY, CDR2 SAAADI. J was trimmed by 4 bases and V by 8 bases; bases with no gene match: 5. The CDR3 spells CASQRDRGYNEQFF. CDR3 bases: TGCGCCAGCCAAAGGGACAGGGGTTACAATGAGCAGTTCTTC.

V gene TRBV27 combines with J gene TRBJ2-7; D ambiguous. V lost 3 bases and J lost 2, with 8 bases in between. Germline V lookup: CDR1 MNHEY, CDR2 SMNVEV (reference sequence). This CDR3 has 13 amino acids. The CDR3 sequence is CASSFKVPYEQYF. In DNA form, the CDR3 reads TGTGCCAGCAGTTTCAAGGTCCCCTACGAGCAGTACTTC.

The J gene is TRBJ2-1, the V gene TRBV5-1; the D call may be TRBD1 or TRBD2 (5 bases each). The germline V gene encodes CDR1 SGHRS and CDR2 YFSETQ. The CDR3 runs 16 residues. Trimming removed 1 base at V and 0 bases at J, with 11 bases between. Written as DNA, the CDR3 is TGCGCCAGCAGCTTGTTGGGGGAAAGCTCCTACAATGAGCAGTTCTTC. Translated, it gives CASSLLGESSYNEQFF.

This CDR3 reads CSVATGPSYNEQFF. The CDR3 DNA reads TGCAGCGTCGCTACAGGACCCTCATACAATGAGCAGTTCTTC. The rearrangement uses TRBV29-1 and TRBJ2-1; maybe TRBD1 (5 bases). Germline CDR1 SQVTM, CDR2 ANQGSEA. Trimming took off 6 bases at V and 4 bases at J, with 16 bases between the two ends. The CDR3 loop spans 14 amino acids.

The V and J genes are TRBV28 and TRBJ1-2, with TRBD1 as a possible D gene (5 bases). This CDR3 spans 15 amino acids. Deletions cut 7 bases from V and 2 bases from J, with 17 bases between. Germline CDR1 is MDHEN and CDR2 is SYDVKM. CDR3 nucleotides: TGTGCCAGCATCTCCCAGGGACCAGGAAACTATGGCTACACCTTC. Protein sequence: CASISQGPGNYGYTF.

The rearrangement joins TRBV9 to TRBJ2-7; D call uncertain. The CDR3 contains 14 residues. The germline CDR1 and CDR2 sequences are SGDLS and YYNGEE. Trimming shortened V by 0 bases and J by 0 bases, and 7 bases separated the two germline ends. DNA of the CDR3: TGTGCCAGCAGCGTAGGCCTTAGCTCCTACGAGCAGTACTTC. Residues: CASSVGLSSYEQYF.

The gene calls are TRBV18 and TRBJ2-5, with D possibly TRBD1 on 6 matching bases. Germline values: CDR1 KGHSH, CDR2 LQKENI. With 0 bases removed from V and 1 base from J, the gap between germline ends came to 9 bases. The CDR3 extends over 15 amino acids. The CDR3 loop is CASSPPGRGQETQYF. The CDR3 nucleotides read TGTGCCAGCTCACCACCGGGCAGGGGCCAAGAGACCCAGTACTTC.

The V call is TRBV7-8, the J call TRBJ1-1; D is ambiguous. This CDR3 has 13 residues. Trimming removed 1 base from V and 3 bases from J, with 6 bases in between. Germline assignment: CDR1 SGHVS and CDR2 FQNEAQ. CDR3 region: CASSLDADTEAFF. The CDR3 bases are TGTGCCAGCAGCTTAGACGCAGACACTGAAGCTTTCTTT.

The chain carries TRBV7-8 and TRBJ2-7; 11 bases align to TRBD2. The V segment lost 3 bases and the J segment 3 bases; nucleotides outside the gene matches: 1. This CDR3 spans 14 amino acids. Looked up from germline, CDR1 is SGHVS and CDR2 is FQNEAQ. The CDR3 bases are TGTGCCAGCAGCTTTACTAGCGGGAGCTACGAGCAGTACTTC. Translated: CASSFTSGSYEQYF.

The CDR3 region is CASSNELTGNTIYF. The CDR3 DNA follows: TGTGCCAGCAGCAATGAACTAACGGGAAACACCATATATTTT. The V and J genes are TRBV7-8 and TRBJ1-3; D uncertain. Trimming took 5 bases from V and 4 from J, leaving 12 bases between them. Germline V gives CDR1 SGHVS, CDR2 FQNEAQ. This CDR3 is built from 14 residues. The complete variable domain, with remaining parts taken from reference TRBV7-8 and TRBJ1-3, reads GAGVSQSPRYKVAKRGQDVALRCDPISGHVSLFWYQQALGQGPEFLTYFQNEAQLDKSGLPSDRFFAERPEGSVSTLKIQRTQQEDSAVYLCASSNELTGNTIYFGEGSWLTVV.

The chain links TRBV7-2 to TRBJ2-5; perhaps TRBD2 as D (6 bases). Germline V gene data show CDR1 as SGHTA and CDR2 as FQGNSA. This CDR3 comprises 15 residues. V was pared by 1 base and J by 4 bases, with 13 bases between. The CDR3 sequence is CASSLGVREVETQYF. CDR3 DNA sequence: TGTGCCAGCAGCTTAGGAGTCAGGGAGGTAGAGACCCAGTACTTC.

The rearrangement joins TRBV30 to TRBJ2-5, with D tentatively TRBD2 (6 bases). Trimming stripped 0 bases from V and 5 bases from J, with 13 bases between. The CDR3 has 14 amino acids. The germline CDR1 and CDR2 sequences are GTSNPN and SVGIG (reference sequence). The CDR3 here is CAWSVPIGRETQYF. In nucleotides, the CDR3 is TGTGCCTGGAGTGTACCTATAGGGAGGGAGACCCAGTACTTC.

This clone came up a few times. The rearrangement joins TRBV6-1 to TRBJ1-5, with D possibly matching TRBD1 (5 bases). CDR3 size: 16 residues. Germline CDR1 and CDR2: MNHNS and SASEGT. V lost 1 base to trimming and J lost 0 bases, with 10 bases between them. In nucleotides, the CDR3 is TGTGCCAGCAGTGAAGACAGGAGGTATAGCAATCAGCCCCAGCATTTT. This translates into CASSEDRRYSNQPQHF.

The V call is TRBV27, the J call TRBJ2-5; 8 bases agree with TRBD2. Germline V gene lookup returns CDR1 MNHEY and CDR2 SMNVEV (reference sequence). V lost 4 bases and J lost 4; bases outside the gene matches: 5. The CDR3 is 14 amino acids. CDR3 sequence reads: CASSYRGRSETQYF. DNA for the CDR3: TGTGCCAGCAGTTACCGCGGGAGGTCAGAGACCCAGTACTTC.

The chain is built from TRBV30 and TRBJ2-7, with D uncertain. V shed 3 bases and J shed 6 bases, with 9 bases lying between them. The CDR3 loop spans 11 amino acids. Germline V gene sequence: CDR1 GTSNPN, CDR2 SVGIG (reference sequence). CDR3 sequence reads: CAWSRSIEQYF. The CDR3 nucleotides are TGTGCCTGGAGCAGGTCCATCGAGCAGTACTTC.

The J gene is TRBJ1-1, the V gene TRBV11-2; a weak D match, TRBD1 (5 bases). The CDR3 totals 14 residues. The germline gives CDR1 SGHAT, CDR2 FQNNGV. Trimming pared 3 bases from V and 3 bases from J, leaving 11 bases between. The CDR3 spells CASSFGGGDTEAFF. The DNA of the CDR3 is TGTGCCAGCAGCTTCGGTGGGGGAGACACTGAAGCTTTCTTT.

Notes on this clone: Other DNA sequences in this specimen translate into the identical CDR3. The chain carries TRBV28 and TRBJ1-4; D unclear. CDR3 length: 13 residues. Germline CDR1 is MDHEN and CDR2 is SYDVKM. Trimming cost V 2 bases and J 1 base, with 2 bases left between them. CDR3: CASSLGTNEKLFF. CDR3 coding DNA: TGTGCCAGCAGTTTAGGAACTAATGAAAAACTGTTTTTT.

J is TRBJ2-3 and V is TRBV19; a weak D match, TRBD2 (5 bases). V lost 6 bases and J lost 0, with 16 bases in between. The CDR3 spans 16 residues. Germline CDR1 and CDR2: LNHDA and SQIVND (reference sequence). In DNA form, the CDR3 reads TGTGCCAGTAGCTCAGGACTCCAACCAAGCACAGATACGCAGTATTTT. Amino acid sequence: CASSSGLQPSTDTQYF.

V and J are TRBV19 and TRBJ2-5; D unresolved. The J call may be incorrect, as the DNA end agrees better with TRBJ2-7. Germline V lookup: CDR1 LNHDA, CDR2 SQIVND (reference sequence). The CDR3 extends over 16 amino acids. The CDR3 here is CASSIEGIFPPYEQYF. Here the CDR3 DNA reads TGTGCCAGTAGTATAGAGGGGATCTTTCCCCCCTACGAGCAGTACTTC.

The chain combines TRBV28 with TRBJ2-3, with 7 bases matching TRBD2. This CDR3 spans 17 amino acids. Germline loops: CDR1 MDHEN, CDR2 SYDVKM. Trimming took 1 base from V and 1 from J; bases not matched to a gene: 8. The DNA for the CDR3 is TGTGCCAGCAGTTTATTCTTAGGCGGGAGACGCACAGATACGCAGTATTTT. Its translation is CASSLFLGGRRTDTQYF. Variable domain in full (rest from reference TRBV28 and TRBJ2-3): DVKVTQSSRYLVKRTGEKVFLECVQDMDHENMFWYRQDPGLGLRLIYFSYDVKMKEKGDIPEGYSVSREKKERFSLILESASTNQTSMYLCASSLFLGGRRTDTQYFGPGTRLTVL.

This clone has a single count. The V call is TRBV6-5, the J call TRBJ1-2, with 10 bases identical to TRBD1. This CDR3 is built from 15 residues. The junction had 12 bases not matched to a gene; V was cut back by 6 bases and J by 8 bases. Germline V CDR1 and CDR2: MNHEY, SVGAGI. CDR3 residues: CASSLVPDRGYGYTF. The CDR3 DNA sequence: TGTGCCAGCAGCCTCGTTCCGGACAGGGGGTACGGCTACACCTTC.